This T cell receptor beta chain appears in the sequencing data of a study of T cells in localized non-small cell lung cancer. Study-level results: Across samples, adjacent lung featured a median around 57 of the top 100 tumor clones.

CDR1 ENHRY and CDR2 SYGVKD come from the germline V gene. The CDR3 loop spans 15 amino acids. Losses at the gene ends were 10 bases for V and 3 bases for J; bases not matched to a gene: 6. The assay was immunoSEQ multiplex PCR, and TCRdb's table has in-frame clones only and misses some. The sample consists of fewer than 25,000 clones, roughly 90% of them appearing once. On this clone: The target antigen is unknown.

The rearrangement joins TRBV10-3 to TRBJ1-4; the match to TRBD1 covers 12 bases. The source was PBMCs, collected before any cancer treatment. The TCR comes from a man between 40 and 70 years old with stage II lung adenocarcinoma. CDR3 sequence: CATGTGGASNEKLFF. The DNA for the CDR3 is TGTGCCACCGGGACAGGGGGCGCTTCTAATGAAAAACTGTTTTTT.